This paragraph reports one T cell receptor (beta chain). The data are from a study of blood T cell repertoires in COVID-19. Study at large: T cells, B-cell-depleted T cells, or PBMCs supplied cDNA or gDNA.

Produced via immunoSEQ multiplex PCR; TCRdb's table is partial and in-frame only. Of some 170,000 clones in the sample, around 81% were seen once. The specimen was peripheral blood. The TCR sequence derives from a woman aged 40 to 50 with COVID-19, enrolled during active disease.

The DNA of the CDR3 is TGCAGCGTTGACCCAGAAGCGCGAATGGTGGACACTGAAGCTTTCTTT. This translates into CSVDPEARMVDTEAFF. The V call is TRBV29-1, the J call TRBJ1-1, with no clear D. The CDR3 loop spans 16 amino acids. V was pared by 3 bases and J by 3 bases, with 20 bases between. The germline V gene encodes CDR1 SQVTM and CDR2 ANQGSEA.